This T cell receptor beta chain was identified in a study of blood T cell repertoires in COVID-19 (dated by TCRdb to 2018 to 2020). With respect to the entire study: Samples covering the acute and convalescent phases of COVID-19 were provided by collaborators in the United States, Italy and Spain. The prospective study material was composed of cDNA or gDNA derived from T cells, B-cell-depleted T cells, or PBMCs. Deeply sampled blood TCRbeta repertoires from subjects exposed to, actively infected with, or recovered from COVID-19 were included in the dataset. The repertoires were released in a freely available public database intended as a resource for research on the immune response to SARS-CoV-2. The samples were drawn from two sources: the first 160 participants of the ongoing ImmuneRACE study, and about 1,300 subjects contributed by 6 global collaborators. The sample metadata nearly always contained a de-identified subject ID, COVID-19 status, age in years and sex. Where available, HLA class I and class II types were obtained from metadata supplied by the sample provider rather than from assay-based typing.

V and J are trimmed by 4 bases and 4 bases, and the gene matches miss 7 bases of the junction. The germline V gene encodes CDR1 SNHLY and CDR2 FYNNEI. The CDR3 runs 17 amino acids, cysteine and phenylalanine included. Only CDR3 DNA remains: 51 bases, in frame from the first base. Collaborating institutions collected whole blood in K2EDTA tubes following their own protocols. For TCRbeta analysis, collaborators shipped samples as frozen whole blood, isolated PBMCs, or DNA extracted from either of those sample types. TCRbeta CDR3 regions were amplified from genomic DNA by means of the immunoSEQ Assay, a bias-controlled multiplex PCR. The study's processing was this. The number of nucleated cells in each sample was estimated by amplification of reference gene primers within the assay. To quantify the absolute abundance of each unique TCRbeta CDR3 rearrangement, sequence reads were collapsed and filtered. For each sample, productive Simpson clonality was calculated as the square root of Simpson's diversity index across productive rearrangements. Imported from immuneACCESS, the table was reduced by TCRdb to in-frame sequences with V and J called. These copies leave out some clones; in studies compared against another copy, an unresolved V gene accounts for under half, and the cause of the remainder is not known. V and J calls and clone size are as listed in that table; D and trimming were resolved from the DNA. The sample profile shows some 180,000 clones; roughly 87% of them were found once. The top ten clonotypes cover 20% to 25% of the sample.

Study-wide conclusions, independent of this receptor: How much clinical and demographic metadata was included differed by source and by participant, and the metadata was provided uncurated.

As for this clone: The clone's antigen remains unknown. No quality values exist for individual bases; no much larger clone is one base distant.

The chain couples TRBV2 to TRBJ2-2, with 12 bases in between that match TRBD2. The clonotype originates from a man in his sixties with active or convalescent COVID-19. The source material was peripheral blood. This receptor carries the CDR3 CASSVPSGGAFTGELFF. The sequenced DNA is TGTGCCAGCAGTGTTCCTAGCGGGGGGGCGTTCACCGGGGAGCTGTTTTTT.